This TCR beta chain was identified in a study of CD8 T cells in ankylosing spondylitis. Concerning this clonotype itself: The antigen remains undetermined.

The CDR3 spans 14 residues. V lost 5 bases, J lost 2 bases, and 5 bases stayed unmatched. TCRdb ran MiXCR on the 5' RACE reads and lists one entry per CDR3 protein. The data hold 700,000 to 850,000 distinct CDR3 sequences, with about an eighth observed a single time. The study, taken as a whole, reports: Characteristic, it appeared, of ankylosing spondylitis blood was a TCR beta motif of 7 or 8 highly homologous variants.

The rearrangement links TRBV12-3 or TRBV12-4 to TRBJ2-7, with 8 positions matching TRBD1. Specimen: blood, either unsorted or a sorted T cell fraction (not recorded which). This TCR was sampled from a male donor with ankylosing spondylitis. The CDR3 bases are TGTGCCAGCAGTACCTCACAGGGGGCCTACGAGCAGTACTTC. This gives the protein CASSTSQGAYEQYF.